This entry is about one TCR beta chain. Its antigen is currently unknown. The CDR3 runs to 14 residues. CDR1 is SNHLY and CDR2 is FYNNEI in the germline V gene. After removal of 6 bases from V and 6 bases from J, the junction contained 5 bases not matched to a gene. The sample comes from a study of shared clonotypes between healthy human individuals. Study as a whole: Each donor's CD8 memory used one plate, CD8 naive two, each CD4 subset three.

Sorted subsets were amplified in replicate PCRs using 150 to 250 ng DNA, 30,000 to 35,000 T cell genomes. Here immunoSEQ multiplex PCR was the method, and the copy in TCRdb shows in-frame clones only, minus some. The sample has about 2.4 million clones, approximately 93% seen once. The study's findings and limits: The low donor count limited represented genetic and exposure-history diversity.

The receptor was isolated from a man in his late teens or twenties in good health. Some clones in this sample may be carry-over from other donors' samples. The sample taken for sequencing was naive CD4+ T cells from PBMCs. Subset described: CD45RA+ positively selected. This chain joins TRBV2 and TRBJ2-2; 9 nucleotides match TRBD1. The CDR3 coding sequence is TGTGCCAGCAGCGTACGGACAGGGGCCGGGGAGCTGTTTTTT. It yields the protein CASSVRTGAGELFF.